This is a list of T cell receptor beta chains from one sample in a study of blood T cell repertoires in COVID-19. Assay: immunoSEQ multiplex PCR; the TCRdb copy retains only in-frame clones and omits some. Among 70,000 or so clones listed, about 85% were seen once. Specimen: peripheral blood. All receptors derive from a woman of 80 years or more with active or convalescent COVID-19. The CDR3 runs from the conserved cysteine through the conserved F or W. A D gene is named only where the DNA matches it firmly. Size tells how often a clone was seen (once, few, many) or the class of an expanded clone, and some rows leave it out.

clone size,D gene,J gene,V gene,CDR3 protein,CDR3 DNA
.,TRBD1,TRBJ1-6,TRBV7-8,CASSRDRVGAPLHF,TGTGCCAGCAGTCGGGACAGGGTCGGAGCACCCCTCCACTTT
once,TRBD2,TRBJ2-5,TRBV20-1,CSASQAGVGETQYF,TGCAGTGCTAGTCAAGCGGGGGTAGGAGAGACCCAGTACTTC
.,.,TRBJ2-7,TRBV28,CASSLHSGFDSSYEQYF,TGTGCCAGCAGTTTACATTCAGGGTTCGACAGCTCCTACGAGCAGTACTTC
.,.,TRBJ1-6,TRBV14,CASREDSYNSPLHF,TGTGCCAGCAGGGAGGACTCCTATAATTCACCCCTCCACTTT
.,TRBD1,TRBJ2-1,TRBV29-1,CSVGPGQVTDNEQFF,TGCAGCGTTGGCCCTGGACAGGTTACGGACAATGAGCAGTTCTTC
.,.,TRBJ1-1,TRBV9,CASSVEGTNTGAFF,TGTGCCAGCAGCGTTGAGGGTACCAACACGGGAGCTTTCTTT
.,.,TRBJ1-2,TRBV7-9,CASSLVLGPSVGGYTF,TGTGCCAGCAGCTTAGTTCTGGGGCCCTCAGTTGGTGGCTACACCTTC
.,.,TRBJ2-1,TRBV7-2,CASSGGSYNEQFF,TGTGCCAGCAGCGGGGGGTCCTACAATGAGCAGTTCTTC
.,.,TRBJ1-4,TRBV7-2,CASSLSRGANEKLFF,TGTGCCAGCAGCTTATCCCGGGGGGCTAATGAAAAACTGTTTTTT
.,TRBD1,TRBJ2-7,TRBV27,CASSSFPGQANEQYF,TGTGCCAGCAGTTCATTCCCGGGACAGGCCAACGAGCAGTACTTC
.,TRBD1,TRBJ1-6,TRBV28,CASRTGTGGNSPLHF,TGTGCCAGCAGAACCGGGACAGGGGGGAATTCACCCCTCCACTTT
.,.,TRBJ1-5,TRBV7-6,CASSLQSNQPQHF,TGTGCCAGCAGCTTACAAAGCAATCAGCCCCAGCATTTT
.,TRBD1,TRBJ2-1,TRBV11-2,CASSFSLRQGDNEQFF,TGTGCCAGCAGCTTTTCTTTAAGGCAGGGGGACAATGAGCAGTTCTTC
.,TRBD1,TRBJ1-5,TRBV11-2,CASSSRQGYQPQHF,TGTGCCAGCAGCTCCCGACAGGGTTACCAGCCCCAGCATTTT
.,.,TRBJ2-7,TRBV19,CASSIINGYEQYF,TGTGCCAGTAGTATTATAAACGGGTACGAGCAGTACTTC
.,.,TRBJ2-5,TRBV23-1,CASSQSLRGTGPETQYF,TGCGCCAGCAGTCAATCGCTTAGGGGAACAGGTCCAGAGACCCAGTACTTC
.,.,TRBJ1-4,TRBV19,CASSIRQRGQQKLFF,TGTGCCAGTAGTATACGGCAACGAGGGCAGCAAAAACTGTTTTTT
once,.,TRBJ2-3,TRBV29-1,CSALKPNTDTQYF,TGCAGCGCCCTAAAACCTAACACAGATACGCAGTATTTT
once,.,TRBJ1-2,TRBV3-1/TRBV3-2,CASSQVGGGGYTF,TGTGCCAGCAGCCAAGTGGGAGGGGGTGGCTACACCTTC
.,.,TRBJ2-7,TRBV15,CATSRDGVRQGRLEQYF,TGTGCCACCAGCAGAGATGGGGTACGGCAGGGTCGCTTGGAGCAGTACTTC
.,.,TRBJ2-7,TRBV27,CASSSTLTSYEQYF,TGTGCCAGCAGTTCCACACTAACCTCCTACGAGCAGTACTTC
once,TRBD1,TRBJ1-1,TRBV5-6,CASSLGIRGRIGFF,TGTGCCAGCAGCTTGGGGATCAGGGGGCGAATCGGTTTCTTT